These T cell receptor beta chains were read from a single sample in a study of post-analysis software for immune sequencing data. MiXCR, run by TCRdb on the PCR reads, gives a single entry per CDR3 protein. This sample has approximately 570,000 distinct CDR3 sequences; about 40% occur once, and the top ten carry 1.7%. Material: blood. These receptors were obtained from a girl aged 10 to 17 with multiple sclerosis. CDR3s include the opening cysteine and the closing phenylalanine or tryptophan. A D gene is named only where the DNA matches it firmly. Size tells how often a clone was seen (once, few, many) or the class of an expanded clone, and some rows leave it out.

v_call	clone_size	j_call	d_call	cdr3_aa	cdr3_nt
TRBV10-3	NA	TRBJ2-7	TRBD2	CAIKQTSGKDEQYF	TGTGCCATCAAGCAGACTAGCGGGAAGGACGAGCAGTACTTC
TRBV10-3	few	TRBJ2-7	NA	CAIRPVGAQGISYEQYF	TGTGCCATCAGACCAGTCGGCGCTCAGGGGATCTCCTACGAGCAGTACTTC
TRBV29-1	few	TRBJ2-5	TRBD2	CSARRGEQETQYF	TGCAGCGCTAGACGGGGGGAACAAGAGACCCAGTACTTC
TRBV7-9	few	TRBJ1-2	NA	CASSLARFTGPNYGYTF	TGTGCCAGCAGCTTAGCGCGTTTTACAGGCCCTAACTATGGCTACACCTTC
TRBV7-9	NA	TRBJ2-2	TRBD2	CASSLVSGLAITGELFF	TGTGCCAGCAGCTTAGTGTCGGGACTAGCGATCACCGGGGAGCTGTTTTTT
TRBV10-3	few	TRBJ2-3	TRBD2	CAIRKGAGEADTQYF	TGTGCCATCAGGAAGGGCGCGGGAGAGGCAGATACGCAGTATTTT
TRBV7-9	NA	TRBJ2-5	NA	CASSPRGAGFQETQYF	TGTGCCAGCAGCCCCAGGGGCGCGGGATTTCAAGAGACCCAGTACTTC
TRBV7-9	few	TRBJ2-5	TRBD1	CASSRQGRETQYF	TGTGCCAGCAGTCGACAGGGAAGGGAGACCCAGTACTTC
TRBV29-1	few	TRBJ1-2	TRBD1	CSVDWTGYGYTF	TGCAGCGTTGATTGGACAGGCTATGGCTACACCTTC
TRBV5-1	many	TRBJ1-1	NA	CASSLDTEAFF	TGTGCCAGCAGCTTGGATACTGAAGCTTTCTTT
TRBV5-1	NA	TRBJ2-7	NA	CASSLDAVTSYEQYF	TGCGCCAGCAGCTTGGACGCAGTCACCTCCTACGAGCAGTACTTC
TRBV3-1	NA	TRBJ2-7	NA	CASSPTVSSYEQYF	TGTGCCAGCAGCCCCACAGTATCGTCCTACGAGCAGTACTTC
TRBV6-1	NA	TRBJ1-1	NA	CASSEEDGKNTEAFF	TGTGCCAGCAGTGAGGAGGACGGGAAGAACACTGAAGCTTTCTTT
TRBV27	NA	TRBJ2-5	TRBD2	CASSLTSGSQETQYF	TGTGCCAGCAGTTTGACTAGCGGGAGCCAAGAGACCCAGTACTTC
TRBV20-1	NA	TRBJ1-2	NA	CSARAPGGDGYTF	TGCAGTGCTAGAGCCCCCGGGGGCGATGGCTACACCTTC
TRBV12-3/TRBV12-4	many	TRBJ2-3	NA	CASRRTDTQYF	TGTGCCAGCAGGCGCACAGATACGCAGTATTTT
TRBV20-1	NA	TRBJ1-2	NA	CSADPRGYTF	TGCAGTGCGGATCCCCGGGGCTACACCTTC
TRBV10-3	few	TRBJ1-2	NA	CAISESRRESAPASGGYTF	TGTGCCATCAGTGAGTCTCGCAGGGAGAGCGCCCCTGCATCGGGTGGCTACACCTTC
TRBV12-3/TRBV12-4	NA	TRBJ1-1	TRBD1	CASSSEQGGNTEAFF	TGTGCCAGCAGTTCGGAACAGGGGGGCAACACTGAAGCTTTCTTT
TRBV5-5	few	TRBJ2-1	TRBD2	CASSLVGTTSYNEQFF	TGTGCCAGCAGCTTGGTTGGGACTACCTCCTACAATGAGCAGTTCTTC
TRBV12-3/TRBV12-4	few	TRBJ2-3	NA	CASSYRLGQYF	TGTGCCAGCAGTTACCGTCTGGGGCAGTATTTT
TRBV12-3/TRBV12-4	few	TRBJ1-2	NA	CASSPPWAGDGYTF	TGTGCCAGCAGTCCCCCCTGGGCTGGGGACGGCTACACCTTC
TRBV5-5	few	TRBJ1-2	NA	CASSLGGLYGYTF	TGTGCCAGCAGCTTGGGAGGGCTTTATGGCTACACCTTC
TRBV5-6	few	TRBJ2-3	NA	CASSRAPGIEGPDTQYF	TGTGCCAGCAGCCGCGCGCCGGGAATAGAAGGCCCAGATACGCAGTATTTT
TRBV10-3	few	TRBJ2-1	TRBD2	CAISDSGLAGDEQFF	TGTGCCATCAGTGACTCGGGACTAGCGGGAGACGAGCAGTTCTTC
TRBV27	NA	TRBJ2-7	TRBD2	CASSSPTSRRAYEQYF	TGTGCCAGCAGTTCCCCGACTAGCAGGCGAGCCTACGAGCAGTACTTC
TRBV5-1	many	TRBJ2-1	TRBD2	CASSLTGAAGGANEQFF	TGCGCCAGCAGCTTGACCGGGGCAGCGGGGGGAGCGAATGAGCAGTTCTTC
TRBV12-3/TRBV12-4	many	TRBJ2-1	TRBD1	CASSLGGQVYNEQFF	TGTGCCAGCAGTTTAGGAGGACAGGTATACAATGAGCAGTTCTTC
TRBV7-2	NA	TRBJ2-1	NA	CASSLAEGSGEQFF	TGTGCCAGCAGCTTAGCGGAGGGAAGCGGAGAGCAGTTCTTC
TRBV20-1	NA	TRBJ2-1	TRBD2	CSAREGLAGAYNEQFF	TGCAGTGCTAGAGAGGGACTAGCGGGAGCCTACAATGAGCAGTTCTTC
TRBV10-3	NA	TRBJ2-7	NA	CAISWDRAYEQYF	TGTGCCATCAGCTGGGACCGCGCCTACGAGCAGTACTTC
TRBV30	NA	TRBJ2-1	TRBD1	CAWSVGTGGLYNEQFF	TGTGCCTGGAGTGTAGGGACAGGGGGCCTTTACAATGAGCAGTTCTTC
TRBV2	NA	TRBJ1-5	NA	CASMQDGARQPQHF	TGTGCCAGCATGCAGGATGGGGCTAGGCAGCCCCAGCATTTT
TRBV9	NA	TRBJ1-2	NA	CASSVELGGYTF	TGTGCCAGCAGCGTAGAGTTGGGTGGCTACACCTTC
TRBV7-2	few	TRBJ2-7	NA	CASSLVVLDEQYF	TGTGCCAGCAGCTTGGTTGTGCTGGACGAGCAGTACTTC
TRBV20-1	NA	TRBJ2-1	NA	CSARSYNEQFF	TGCAGTGCGCGGTCCTACAATGAGCAGTTCTTC
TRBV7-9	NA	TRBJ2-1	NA	CAGSFVSGYEQFF	TGTGCCGGCAGCTTTGTCAGCGGCTATGAGCAGTTCTTC
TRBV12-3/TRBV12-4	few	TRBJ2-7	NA	CASSSLALYEQYF	TGTGCCAGCAGTTCTCTAGCTCTCTACGAGCAGTACTTC
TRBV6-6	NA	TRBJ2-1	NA	CASRTGATADEQFF	TGTGCCAGCAGAACCGGGGCCACTGCCGATGAGCAGTTCTTC
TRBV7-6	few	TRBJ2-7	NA	CASSLQTEQYF	TGTGCCAGCAGCTTACAGACCGAGCAGTACTTC
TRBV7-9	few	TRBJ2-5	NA	CASSSPVKETQYF	TGTGCCAGCAGCTCCCCCGTGAAAGAGACCCAGTACTTC
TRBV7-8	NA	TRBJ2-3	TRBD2	CASLGGGKPDTQYF	TGTGCCAGCCTCGGGGGGGGCAAGCCAGATACGCAGTATTTT
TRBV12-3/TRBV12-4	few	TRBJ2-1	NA	CASSSSGLLYNEQFF	TGTGCCAGCAGTTCCTCAGGACTCCTCTACAATGAGCAGTTCTTC
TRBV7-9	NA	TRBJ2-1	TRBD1	CTSSSTGTGRNEQFF	TGTACCAGCAGCTCGACCGGGACAGGGAGAAATGAGCAGTTCTTC
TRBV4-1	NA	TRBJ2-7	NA	CASSPLSSSYEQYF	TGCGCCAGCAGCCCTCTCTCGTCGTCCTACGAGCAGTACTTC
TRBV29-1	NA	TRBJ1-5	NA	CSVRDSPNQPQHF	TGCAGCGTTCGAGACAGCCCCAATCAGCCCCAGCATTTT
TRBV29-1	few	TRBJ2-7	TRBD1	CSVEHRGVSEFVYEQYF	TGCAGCGTTGAGCACAGGGGGGTCAGCGAGTTCGTCTACGAGCAGTACTTC
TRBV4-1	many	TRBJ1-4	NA	CASSQDVRANEKLFF	TGCGCCAGCAGCCAAGACGTACGGGCTAATGAAAAACTGTTTTTT
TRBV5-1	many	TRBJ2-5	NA	CASSSAGTYQETQYF	TGCGCCAGCAGCTCGGCAGGGACATACCAAGAGACCCAGTACTTC
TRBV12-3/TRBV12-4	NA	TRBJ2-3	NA	CASSILASSFTDTQYF	TGTGCCAGCAGTATACTAGCTTCTTCTTTCACAGATACGCAGTATTTT